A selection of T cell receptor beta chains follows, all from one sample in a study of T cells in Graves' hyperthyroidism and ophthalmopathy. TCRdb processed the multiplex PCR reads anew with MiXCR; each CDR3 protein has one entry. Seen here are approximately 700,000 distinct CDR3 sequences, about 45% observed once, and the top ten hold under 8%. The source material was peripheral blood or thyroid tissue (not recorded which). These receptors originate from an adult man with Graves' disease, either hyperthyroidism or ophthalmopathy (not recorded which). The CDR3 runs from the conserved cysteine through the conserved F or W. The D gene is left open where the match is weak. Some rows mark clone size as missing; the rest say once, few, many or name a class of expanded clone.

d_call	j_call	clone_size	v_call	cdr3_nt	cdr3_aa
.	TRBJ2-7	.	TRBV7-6	TGTGCCAGCAGCTGGACCCATGGGGACGAGCAGTACTTC	CASSWTHGDEQYF
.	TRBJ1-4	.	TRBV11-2	TGTACCAGCAGCCCCGGCCGGGAAAAACTGTTTTTT	CTSSPGREKLFF
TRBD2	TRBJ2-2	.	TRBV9	TGTGCCAGCAGCCCTCGGACTAGCGGGAGGGTCAACGGGGAGCTGTTTTTT	CASSPRTSGRVNGELFF
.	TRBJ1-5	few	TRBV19	TGTGCCAGTAGTCTCCGGGACACCTATCGGCCCCAGCATTTT	CASSLRDTYRPQHF
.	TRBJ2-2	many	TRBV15	TGTGCCACCAGCAGAGGAAAACAGGCGAACACCGGGGAGCTGTTTTTT	CATSRGKQANTGELFF
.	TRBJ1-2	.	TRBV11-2	TGTGCCAGCAGCGCTGGGGAAATCCGCCACTATGGCTACACCTTC	CASSAGEIRHYGYTF
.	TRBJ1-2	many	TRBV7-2	TGTGCCAGCAGCAGTCCGACATGGGGAACTAACTATGGCTACACCTTC	CASSSPTWGTNYGYTF
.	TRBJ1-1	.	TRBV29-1	TGCAGCGTTGTAAGGGAAATGGACACTGAAGCTTTCTTT	CSVVREMDTEAFF
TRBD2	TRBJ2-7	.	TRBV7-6	TGTGCCAGCAGCACCGGGACTAGCGGGGGGACCTACGAGCAGTACTTC	CASSTGTSGGTYEQYF
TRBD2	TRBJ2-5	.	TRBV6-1	TGTGCCAGCAGTTACCCCAGCGGGGGGGTCCAAGAGACCCAGTACTTC	CASSYPSGGVQETQYF
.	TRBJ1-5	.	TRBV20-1	TGCAGTGCTAGAGTTGGAGGGTGGAATCAGCCCCAGCATTTT	CSARVGGWNQPQHF
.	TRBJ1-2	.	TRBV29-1	TGCAGCGGGAAACAGGACCACTATGGCTACACCTTC	CSGKQDHYGYTF
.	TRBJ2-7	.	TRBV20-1	TGCAGTGCTAGCCCAGTCACCTACGAGCAGTACTTC	CSASPVTYEQYF
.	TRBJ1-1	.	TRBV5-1	TGCGCCAGCAGCTTGGATCGGGGAGTTGGCACTGAAGCTTTCTTT	CASSLDRGVGTEAFF
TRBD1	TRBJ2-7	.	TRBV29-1	TGCAGCGTTGCGGACAGGGGCTACGAGCAGTACTTC	CSVADRGYEQYF
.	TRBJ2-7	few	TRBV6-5	TGTGCCACCTCTCCCCGTGTCGCCTACGAGCAGTACTTC	CATSPRVAYEQYF
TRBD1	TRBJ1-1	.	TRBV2	TGTGCCAGCAGAGGACAGGGTTCCCTGGCTTTCTTT	CASRGQGSLAFF
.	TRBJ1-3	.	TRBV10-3	TGTGCCATCAGTCGACTTTTACCGGGACCTCAAACTTCCTCTGGAAACACCATATATTTT	CAISRLLPGPQTSSGNTIYF
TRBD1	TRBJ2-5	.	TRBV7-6	TGTGCCAGCAGCTTAGCGACAGGGGGCGGAGAGACCCAGTACTTC	CASSLATGGGETQYF
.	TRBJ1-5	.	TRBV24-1	TGTGCCAGCAGGTCAGCGGAATTTAGCAATCAGCCCCAGCATTTT	CASRSAEFSNQPQHF